This TCR beta chain was recorded in a study of regulatory T cells in long-lasting Graves disease. This clonotype showed up many times. Library construction for TCR beta used iRepertoire HTBI primers and Arm-PCR of CDR3 regions. In TCRdb, the multiplex PCR reads were re-called with MiXCR into one record per CDR3 protein. Here the sample spans hundreds of thousands of distinct CDR3 sequences, 12% being singletons. Time point in this sample: newly diagnosed GD, antithyroid drugs for less than 3 months. The authors made the TCR library using RNA they extracted from PBMCs. The germline V gene encodes CDR1 LNHNV and CDR2 YYDKDF (reference sequence). V lost 11 bases, J lost 2 bases, and 7 bases lay in between. This CDR3 spans 11 amino acids. The data also belong to a second study, concerning T cells in Graves' hyperthyroidism and ophthalmopathy.

The clonotype was recovered from a woman in her 30s with Graves disease. The material sequenced was peripheral blood mononuclear cells (PBMCs), taken at new diagnosis, from a patient treated with antithyroid drugs. The chain recombines TRBV15 with TRBJ1-5, with no clear D. This CDR3 is CAVRGNQPQHF. The CDR3 nucleotides read TGTGCCGTAAGGGGCAATCAGCCCCAGCATTTT.